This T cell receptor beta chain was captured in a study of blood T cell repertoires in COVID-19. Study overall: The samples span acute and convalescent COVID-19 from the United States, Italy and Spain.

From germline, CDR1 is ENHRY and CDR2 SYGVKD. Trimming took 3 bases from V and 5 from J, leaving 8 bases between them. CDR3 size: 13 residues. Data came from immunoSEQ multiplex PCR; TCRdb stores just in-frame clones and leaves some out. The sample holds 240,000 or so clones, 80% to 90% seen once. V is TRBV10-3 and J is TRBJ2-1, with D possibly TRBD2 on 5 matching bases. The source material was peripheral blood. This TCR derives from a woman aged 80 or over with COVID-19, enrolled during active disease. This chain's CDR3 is CAISETSNNEQFF. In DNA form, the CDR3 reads TGTGCCATCAGTGAAACTAGTAACAATGAGCAGTTCTTC.